A selection of T cell receptor beta chains follows, all from one sample in a study of cytotoxic CD8 clonotypes in ibrutinib-treated CLL. Sequencing used immunoSEQ multiplex PCR; TCRdb keeps in-frame clones, though not all of them. The data hold 45,000 to 70,000 clones, with roughly three fifths observed a single time. The specimen comprised PBMCs, sampled after 24 months of ibrutinib treatment. These receptors originate from a human donor with chronic lymphocytic leukemia. The CDR3 runs from the conserved cysteine through the conserved F or W. Each record gives: D gene, clone size, J gene, V gene, CDR3 protein, CDR3 DNA. D genes are given only for firm matches. Not every row has a clone size; where given, it reads once, few, many or a size class.

>TRBD2|NA|TRBJ2-3|TRBV28
CASSSSGGTDTQYF
TGTGCCAGCAGTTCTAGCGGGGGGACAGATACGCAGTATTTT
>TRBD1|few|TRBJ1-2|TRBV30
CALSRDRSSNYGYTF
TGTGCCTTAAGCCGGGACAGGTCTTCTAACTATGGCTACACCTTC
>NA|NA|TRBJ2-7|TRBV5-1
CASSLIAASYEQYF
TGCGCCAGCAGCTTGATCGCCGCTTCCTACGAGCAGTACTTC
>NA|NA|TRBJ1-1|TRBV7-9
CASSLDRNTEAFF
TGTGCCAGCAGCTTAGACAGGAACACTGAAGCTTTCTTT
>NA|NA|TRBJ2-7|TRBV2
CASRAGRGYYEQYF
TGTGCCAGCAGAGCTGGACGGGGGTACTACGAGCAGTACTTC
>NA|few|TRBJ2-1|TRBV2
CASSDGQGDEQFF
TGTGCCAGCAGTGATGGGCAGGGCGATGAGCAGTTCTTC
>NA|NA|TRBJ1-1|TRBV19
CASSTSPHRRRMNTEAFF
TGTGCCAGTAGTACCTCCCCCCACCGCCGTAGAATGAACACTGAAGCTTTCTTT
>TRBD2|NA|TRBJ2-7|TRBV7-8
CASSSSGLAGVGEQYF
TGTGCCAGCAGCTCATCGGGACTAGCGGGAGTTGGCGAGCAGTACTTC
>TRBD2|NA|TRBJ2-7|TRBV6-5
CASSLRLAGVSHEQYF
TGTGCCAGCAGTTTGAGACTAGCGGGAGTTTCCCACGAGCAGTACTTC
>TRBD2|NA|TRBJ2-1|TRBV11-2
CASSLGAGVTNEQFF
TGTGCCAGCAGCTTAGGGGCGGGAGTTACAAATGAGCAGTTCTTC
>NA|NA|TRBJ2-2|TRBV5-1
CASSLEVPGGELFF
TGCGCCAGCAGCTTGGAGGTCCCAGGGGGGGAGCTGTTTTTT
>NA|few|TRBJ2-6|TRBV30
CAWSMDSGANVLTF
TGTGCCTGGAGTATGGACTCTGGGGCCAACGTCCTGACTTTC
>TRBD2|few|TRBJ2-2|TRBV19
CASSTGTRDTGELFF
TGTGCCAGTTCTACCGGGACTAGAGACACCGGGGAGCTGTTTTTT
>NA|NA|TRBJ2-3|TRBV7-2
CASSLDAGAGTQYF
TGTGCCAGCAGCTTAGATGCCGGAGCGGGTACGCAGTATTTT
>TRBD1|few|TRBJ2-6|TRBV27
CASSFDRGLGSGANVLTF
TGTGCCAGCAGTTTCGACAGGGGGCTAGGGTCTGGGGCCAACGTCCTGACTTTC
>TRBD1|once|TRBJ1-6|TRBV27
CASRRTRDSPLHF
TGTGCCAGCAGACGCACTCGGGACAGTCCCCTCCACTTT
>TRBD1|NA|TRBJ2-3|TRBV4-1
CASSQRPPGQGTDTQYF
TGCGCCAGCAGCCAAAGACCGCCGGGACAGGGCACAGATACGCAGTATTTT
>NA|NA|TRBJ2-1|TRBV11-3
CASSLGPRLWQFF
TGTGCCAGCAGCTTAGGCCCCAGGTTATGGCAGTTCTTC
>TRBD1|NA|TRBJ1-3|TRBV9
CASSVDVRTGGGSGNTIYF
TGTGCCAGCAGCGTAGATGTGAGGACAGGGGGAGGCTCTGGAAACACCATATATTTT
>TRBD2|NA|TRBJ2-2|TRBV11-2
CASSLASSGGRATGELFF
TGTGCCAGCAGCTTAGCATCCTCGGGAGGGCGCGCCACCGGGGAGCTGTTTTTT
>NA|NA|TRBJ2-7|TRBV6-1
CASSVTRTYEQYF
TGTGCCAGCAGTGTTACACGAACCTACGAGCAGTACTTC
>NA|NA|TRBJ2-3|TRBV15
CATSRDLKTGQGRTDTQYF
TGTGCCACCAGCAGAGACTTAAAAACGGGTCAGGGGCGCACAGATACGCAGTATTTT
>NA|NA|TRBJ1-2|TRBV18
CASSNEMGSGGYTF
TGTGCCAGCTCCAACGAGATGGGGAGTGGCGGCTACACCTTC
>NA|NA|TRBJ2-5|TRBV28
CASSLFPGTREHQTQYF
TGTGCCAGCAGTTTATTCCCCGGTACTAGGGAACATCAGACCCAGTACTTC
>NA|NA|TRBJ2-7|TRBV18
CASTETRGGEQYF
TGTGCCAGCACCGAGACTAGGGGGGGCGAGCAGTACTTC
>NA|NA|TRBJ1-5|TRBV4-1
CASSQAKGSNQPQHF
TGTGCCAGCAGCCAGGCCAAAGGTAGCAATCAGCCCCAGCATTTT
>TRBD2|few|TRBJ2-1|TRBV6-1
CASSRGGSYNEQFF
TGTGCCAGCAGCCGTGGCGGGAGCTACAATGAGCAGTTCTTC
>NA|many|TRBJ2-3|TRBV4-1
CASSQDPGSSSLPSTDTQYF
TGCGCCAGCAGCCAAGATCCAGGGAGTTCGTCCCTCCCTAGCACAGATACGCAGTATTTT
>NA|NA|TRBJ2-3|TRBV2
CASWRGSTDTQYF
TGTGCCAGCTGGAGGGGGTCCACAGATACGCAGTATTTT
>NA|NA|TRBJ2-1|TRBV4-1
CASSQEGRGPGTNEQFF
TGCGCCAGCAGCCAAGAGGGTCGCGGACCGGGGACCAATGAGCAGTTCTTC
>NA|NA|TRBJ1-1|TRBV2
CASSLEGEKTEAFF
TGTGCCAGCAGCCTCGAGGGAGAGAAGACTGAAGCTTTCTTT
>TRBD1|once|TRBJ2-1|TRBV6-5
CASSNTGGRNEQFF
TGTGCCAGCAGTAATACAGGGGGTCGAAATGAGCAGTTCTTC
>NA|NA|TRBJ1-5|TRBV30
CAWSPQLNQPQHF
TGTGCCTGGAGTCCCCAGCTTAATCAGCCCCAGCATTTT
>NA|many|TRBJ2-1|TRBV19
CASSINPGRHEQFF
TGTGCCAGTAGTATAAACCCAGGGCGGCATGAGCAGTTCTTC
>TRBD1|few|TRBJ1-2|TRBV29-1
CSVEDLDRASGNYGYTF
TGCAGCGTTGAAGATCTCGACAGGGCAAGTGGGAACTATGGCTACACCTTC
>NA|NA|TRBJ2-5|TRBV18
CASSPGDYQETQYF
TGTGCCAGCTCACCGGGAGACTACCAAGAGACCCAGTACTTC
>TRBD1|NA|TRBJ2-1|TRBV29-1
CSVEGYRGNEQFF
TGCAGCGTTGAGGGCTACAGGGGAAATGAGCAGTTCTTC
>NA|few|TRBJ2-5|TRBV5-8
CASSFSRLGLGTQYF
TGTGCCAGCAGCTTCTCGCGGCTCGGATTGGGGACCCAGTACTTC
>TRBD2|NA|TRBJ2-3|TRBV4-2
CASSQQGAGGRTDTQYF
TGTGCCAGCAGCCAACAGGGAGCGGGGGGGCGTACAGATACGCAGTATTTT
>NA|few|TRBJ2-3|TRBV30
CAWRILTALIPDTQYF
TGTGCCTGGAGGATACTTACAGCCCTAATCCCGGATACGCAGTATTTT
>TRBD2|NA|TRBJ2-3|TRBV7-6
CASSLGGPSGGTDTQYF
TGTGCCAGCAGCTTAGGTGGGCCTAGCGGGGGCACAGATACGCAGTATTTT
>TRBD2|once|TRBJ2-1|TRBV6-6
CASSFSGAPYNEQFF
TGTGCCAGCAGTTTTAGCGGGGCCCCCTACAATGAGCAGTTCTTC
>NA|once|TRBJ1-1|TRBV5-1
CASSLGENTEAFF
TGCGCCAGCAGCTTAGGGGAGAACACTGAAGCTTTCTTT
>TRBD1|few|TRBJ1-2|TRBV6-4
CASSGQGNGYTF
TGTGCCAGCAGCGGACAGGGGAATGGCTACACCTTC
>TRBD1|NA|TRBJ1-1|TRBV7-8
CASRGGQGDNTEAFF
TGTGCCAGCAGGGGGGGACAGGGAGACAACACTGAAGCTTTCTTT
>NA|once|TRBJ2-1|TRBV15
CATSRPWTLSSYNEQFF
TGTGCCACCAGCAGACCCTGGACTCTGAGCTCCTACAATGAGCAGTTCTTC
>NA|NA|TRBJ1-6|TRBV12-2
CASRSAAGGKGNSPLHF
TGTGCAAGTCGCTCAGCTGCAGGGGGAAAGGGTAATTCACCCCTCCACTTT
>TRBD2|NA|TRBJ2-1|TRBV13
CASSRRTSGLNEQFF
TGTGCCAGCAGCAGACGGACTAGCGGGCTTAATGAGCAGTTCTTC
>TRBD1|NA|TRBJ1-6|TRBV16
CASYRDRVGTSSYNSPLHF
TGTGCCAGCTACAGAGACAGGGTGGGGACCAGCTCCTATAATTCACCCCTCCACTTT
>NA|NA|TRBJ1-1|TRBV7-2
CASSRGMNTEAFF
TGTGCCAGCAGCAGGGGCATGAACACTGAAGCTTTCTTT
>NA|NA|TRBJ2-3|TRBV28
CASTLPGLGSTDTQYF
TGTGCCAGCACCCTCCCAGGGTTAGGGAGCACAGATACGCAGTATTTT
>NA|many|TRBJ2-5|TRBV6-5
CASSYSGHHQETQYF
TGTGCCAGCAGTTACTCAGGACACCATCAAGAGACCCAGTACTTC
>TRBD1|NA|TRBJ2-2|TRBV5-1
CASSLGTGWNTGELFF
TGCGCCAGCAGCTTGGGGACAGGGTGGAACACCGGGGAGCTGTTTTTT
>NA|NA|TRBJ2-7|TRBV7-8
CASSFTGTPYEQYF
TGTGCCAGCAGCTTTACAGGGACTCCCTACGAGCAGTACTTC
>NA|NA|TRBJ2-3|TRBV10-3
CAISAAGTQYF
TGTGCCATCAGTGCAGCAGGTACGCAGTATTTT
>NA|NA|TRBJ2-2|TRBV6-1
CASMVMDSRGELFF
TGTGCCAGCATGGTAATGGACAGTCGCGGGGAGCTGTTTTTT
>TRBD1|NA|TRBJ1-1|TRBV5-4
CASSLVTGGEAFF
TGTGCCAGCAGCTTGGTTACAGGGGGGGAAGCTTTCTTT
>NA|NA|TRBJ2-5|TRBV20-1
CSASGAKTQYF
TGCAGTGCTAGTGGGGCGAAGACCCAGTACTTC
>TRBD1|NA|TRBJ2-2|TRBV5-6
CASSLTGENTGELFF
TGTGCCAGCAGCTTGACAGGGGAGAACACCGGGGAGCTGTTTTTT
>NA|few|TRBJ2-7|TRBV28
CASSFLLAVEQYF
TGTGCCAGCAGTTTCCTGCTAGCAGTAGAGCAGTACTTC